This TCR beta chain emerged from a study of cytomegalovirus exposure and HLA in healthy donors. Study-wide results and caveats: Many donors carried some public TCRs, although rarity characterized most TCR sequences. In vitro checks showed that a few CMV-associated chains really do target CMV antigens. Differences between HLA loci emerged in a later analysis of TCR association rates, with DRB1 most and HLA-C fewest.

Per the germline V gene, CDR1 is MNHEY and CDR2 is SVGAGI. The junction had 0 bases not matched to a gene; V was cut back by 1 base and J by 0 bases. The CDR3 runs 16 residues. As for this clone: Its antigen is as yet unknown.

PCR primers comprised 60 Vbeta and 13 Jbeta primers. Here immunoSEQ multiplex PCR was the method, and the copy in TCRdb shows in-frame clones only, minus some. Of more than 85,000 clones listed, around 83% are singletons. Unrecorded immune exposure was likely among donors, who were nominally healthy when sampled. This receptor was identified in a woman under 30 in good health and CMV-seronegative. The source material was PBMCs. V gene TRBV6-5 combines with J gene TRBJ2-7; TRBD2 matches at 13 bases. CDR3 DNA: TGTGCCAGCAGTTACTGGACTAGCGGGAGCTCCTACGAGCAGTACTTC. This codes for CASSYWTSGSSYEQYF.